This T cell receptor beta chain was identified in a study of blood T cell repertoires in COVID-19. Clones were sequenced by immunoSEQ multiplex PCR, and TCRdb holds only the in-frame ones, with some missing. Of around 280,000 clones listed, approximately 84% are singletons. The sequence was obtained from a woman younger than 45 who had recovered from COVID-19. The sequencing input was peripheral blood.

As DNA, the CDR3 is TGTGCCAGCAGCTTAGCGATGAGTCGGGAGCAGTACTTC. It translates to CASSLAMSREQYF. The chain recombines TRBV7-8 with TRBJ2-7; D is unclear. The germline V gene encodes CDR1 SGHVS and CDR2 FQNEAQ. The CDR3 covers 13 residues. Trimming removed 0 bases from V and 7 bases from J, with 10 bases in between. Complete variable domain (other parts from reference TRBV7-8 and TRBJ2-7): GAGVSQSPRYKVAKRGQDVALRCDPISGHVSLFWYQQALGQGPEFLTYFQNEAQLDKSGLPSDRFFAERPEGSVSTLKIQRTQQEDSAVYLCASSLAMSREQYFGPGTRLTVT.